In this sample, the clone carrying this T cell receptor (beta chain) turned up once. Per the germline V gene, CDR1 is MNHEY and CDR2 is SVGAGI. The CDR3 totals 15 residues. With V trimmed by 7 bases and J by 0 bases, 6 bases remained unmatched. This specimen belongs to a study of blood T cell repertoires in COVID-19. Background on the study: Sources were T cells, B-cell-depleted T cells, or PBMCs; the material itself was cDNA or gDNA.

Assay: immunoSEQ multiplex PCR; the TCRdb copy retains only in-frame clones and omits some. The data hold 250,000 to 350,000 clones, with 84% observed a single time. Sample: peripheral blood. The TCR originated in a human donor with COVID-19, enrolled during active disease. The donor label of this sample is uncertain. V usage is TRBV6-5 and J usage is TRBJ1-3, with 7 bases lining up with TRBD1. The CDR3 spells CASTSGGISGNTIYF. CDR3 nucleotide sequence: TGTGCCAGCACCTCAGGGGGGATCTCTGGAAACACCATATATTTT.